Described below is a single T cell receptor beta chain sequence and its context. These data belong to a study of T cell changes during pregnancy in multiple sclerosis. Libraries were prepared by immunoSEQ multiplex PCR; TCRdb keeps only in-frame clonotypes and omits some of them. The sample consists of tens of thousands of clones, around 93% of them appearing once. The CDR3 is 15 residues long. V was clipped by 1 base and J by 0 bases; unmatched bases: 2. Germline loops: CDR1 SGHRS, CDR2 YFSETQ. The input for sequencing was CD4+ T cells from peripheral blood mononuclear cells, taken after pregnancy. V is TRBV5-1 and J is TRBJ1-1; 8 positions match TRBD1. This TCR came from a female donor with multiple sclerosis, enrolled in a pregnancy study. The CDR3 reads CASSLWTGMNTEAFF. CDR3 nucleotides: TGCGCCAGCAGCTTGTGGACAGGGATGAACACTGAAGCTTTCTTT. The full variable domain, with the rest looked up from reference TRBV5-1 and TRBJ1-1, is KAGVTQTPRYLIKTRGQQVTLSCSPISGHRSVSWYQQTPGQGLQFLFEYFSETQRNKGNFPGRFSGRQFSNSRSEMNVSTLELGDSALYLCASSLWTGMNTEAFFGQGTRLTVV.